Given below is one TCR beta chain in context. Its target is not known. The V and J ends lost 4 bases and 0 bases, in that order; junction bases with no gene match: 7. This CDR3 contains 15 residues. Germline-derived CDR1 and CDR2 are SGHNT and YYREEE (reference sequence). The sample is drawn from a study of T-cell memory formation after mild COVID-19. Overall study findings and caveats: Pre-infection memory harbored some responding clones, suggesting cross-reactive memory joined.

MiXCR, run by TCRdb on the 5' RACE reads, gives a single entry per CDR3 protein. Counted here are just over 350,000 distinct CDR3 sequences, about 15% occurring once; the ten biggest clones make up about 22%. This receptor was identified in a man aged 18-30 years who had mild COVID-19 (a few samples of this study predate the infection). Cell type and time point are not known. V is TRBV5-4 and J is TRBJ2-7; 7 nucleotides line up with TRBD1. The sequencing sample was made of PBMCs or a T cell subset sorted from them (not recorded which). The CDR3 here is CASSRDSVLSYEQYF. As DNA, the CDR3 is TGTGCCAGCAGCCGGGACAGCGTCCTCTCCTACGAGCAGTACTTC.